Listed here are 9 T cell receptor beta chains from one sample, sequenced in a study of blood T cell repertoires in COVID-19. TCRdb keeps only in-frame clones here, not all; method: immunoSEQ multiplex PCR. The sample contains a few hundred thousand clones, about 88% of which appear only once. The sequenced material came from peripheral blood. These receptors were obtained from a man in his 60s who had recovered from COVID-19.

The V and J genes are TRBV10-3 and TRBJ1-5; a possible D gene is TRBD1 (5 bases). Germline V gene sequence: CDR1 ENHRY, CDR2 SYGVKD. The CDR3 length is 14 residues. Trimming took off 4 bases at V and 8 bases at J, with 15 bases between the two ends. The CDR3 DNA sequence: TGTGCCATCAGTGGAAGGGGCGCAGGTAAGCCCCAGCATTTT. Its translation: CAISGRGAGKPQHF.

The chain employs TRBV2 and TRBJ2-7; D gene ambiguous. The germline V gene encodes CDR1 SNHLY and CDR2 FYNNEI. The CDR3 covers 13 residues. With 4 bases removed from V and 3 bases from J, the gap between germline ends came to 10 bases. DNA of the CDR3: TGTGCCAGCAGTGCTTCTACTCTCTACGAGCAGTACTTC. It codes for CASSASTLYEQYF.

The gene calls are TRBV5-5 and TRBJ1-1; D is unclear. The CDR3 covers 14 residues. V lost 1 base, J lost 0 bases, and 7 bases lay in between. CDR1 SGHKS and CDR2 YYEKEE come from the germline V gene (reference sequence). CDR3 bases: TGTGCCAGCAGCTTGAGCCTGATGAACACTGAAGCTTTCTTT. Its protein is CASSLSLMNTEAFF.

The chain uses TRBV7-2 and TRBJ1-1, with 7 positions matching TRBD1. The CDR3 contains 16 residues. Germline CDR1 is SGHTA and CDR2 is FQGNSA. V was clipped by 2 bases and J by 1 base; unmatched bases: 7. DNA for the CDR3: TGTGCCAGCAGCTTAACAGGGGCCCTACCGAACACTGAAGCTTTCTTT. This translates into CASSLTGALPNTEAFF.

This clone was recorded once. The chain is built from TRBV6-2 or TRBV6-3 and TRBJ2-3; D perhaps matches TRBD2 (5 bases). CDR1 and CDR2 (germline): MNHEY, SVGEGT. Trimming left V 4 bases short and J 12 bases short, with 14 bases between. The CDR3 totals 12 residues. Here the CDR3 reads CASSLGLLGQYF. In DNA form, the CDR3 reads TGTGCCAGCAGTTTAGGACTCCTCGGCCAGTATTTT.

The chain employs TRBV4-1 and TRBJ1-3, with D perhaps matching TRBD1 (6 bases). V gave up 5 bases and J gave up 1 base, with 12 bases separating them. The CDR3 is 15 residues long. The germline V gene has CDR1 MGHRA and CDR2 YSYEKL. In nucleotides, the CDR3 is TGCGCCAGCAGCTCCTACAGGGTTTCTGGAAACACCATATATTTT. Encoded protein: CASSSYRVSGNTIYF.

V usage is TRBV19 and J usage is TRBJ1-6; maybe TRBD1 (6 bases). CDR3 length: 15 residues. Looked up from germline, CDR1 is LNHDA and CDR2 is SQIVND (reference sequence). V shed 5 bases and J shed 14 bases, with 22 bases lying between them. CDR3 DNA: TGTGCCAGTAGTCCGACAGGACATGCTGGGACCACCCTCCACTTT. It encodes CASSPTGHAGTTLHF. The full variable domain, in which reference TRBV19 and TRBJ1-6 provide the parts outside the CDR3, is DGGITQSPKYLFRKEGQNVTLSCEQNLNHDAMYWYRQDPGQGLRLIYYSQIVNDFQKGDIAEGYSVSREKKESFPLTVTSAQKNPTAFYLCASSPTGHAGTTLHFGNGTRLTVT.

The V call is TRBV6-6, the J call TRBJ2-1; 8 nucleotides line up with TRBD1. CDR1 MNHNY and CDR2 SVGAGI come from the germline V gene (reference sequence). The junction had 20 bases not matched to a gene; V was cut back by 5 bases and J by 5 bases. CDR3 length equals 19 residues. CDR3 amino acids: CASSRKDRGLRYRDNEQFF. CDR3 coding DNA: TGTGCCAGCAGTCGCAAAGACAGGGGACTTAGGTACAGGGACAATGAGCAGTTCTTC.

This rearrangement joins TRBV5-1 to TRBJ2-7; D is perhaps TRBD2 (5 bases). Germline V gives CDR1 SGHRS, CDR2 YFSETQ. Deletions cut 4 bases from V and 0 bases from J, with 14 bases between. There are 15 residues in the CDR3. In DNA form, the CDR3 reads TGCGCCAGCAGCCTTCTATCGGGAACCTCCTACGAGCAGTACTTC. Amino acids: CASSLLSGTSYEQYF.